This T cell receptor (beta chain) comes out of a study of cytomegalovirus exposure and HLA in healthy donors. Study-wide points: Later analysis demonstrated an association between a missense DCLRE1C variant and TCR beta V- and J-gene trimming. Common viral pathogens seemed to be connected with several of the most significant clusters, according to a later analysis. Confirmation was obtained in vitro that three CMV-associated chains are specific for CMV antigens. Apparent HLA restriction characterized most CMV-associated TCR beta chains in a later analysis.

It was with 60 Vbeta and 13 Jbeta primers that the PCR ran. Assay: immunoSEQ multiplex PCR; the TCRdb copy retains only in-frame clones and omits some. The repertoire holds 130,000 to 150,000 clones, with around 9.6% as singletons. Comments on this clone: What it binds is not known.

The CDR3 runs 16 residues. The ends were cut back, 3 bases at V and 2 bases at J, with 16 bases in the middle. The V gene's germline CDR1 is SGHRS and CDR2 YFSETQ. The specimen sequenced was PBMCs. V usage is TRBV5-1 and J usage is TRBJ2-3, with D possibly TRBD2 on 6 matching bases. The source of this sequence is a male donor in good health and CMV-seronegative. In nucleotides, the CDR3 is TGCGCCAGCAGCTCTCGGGGAAGCGGGTACACAGATACGCAGTATTTT. Its translation is CASSSRGSGYTDTQYF.